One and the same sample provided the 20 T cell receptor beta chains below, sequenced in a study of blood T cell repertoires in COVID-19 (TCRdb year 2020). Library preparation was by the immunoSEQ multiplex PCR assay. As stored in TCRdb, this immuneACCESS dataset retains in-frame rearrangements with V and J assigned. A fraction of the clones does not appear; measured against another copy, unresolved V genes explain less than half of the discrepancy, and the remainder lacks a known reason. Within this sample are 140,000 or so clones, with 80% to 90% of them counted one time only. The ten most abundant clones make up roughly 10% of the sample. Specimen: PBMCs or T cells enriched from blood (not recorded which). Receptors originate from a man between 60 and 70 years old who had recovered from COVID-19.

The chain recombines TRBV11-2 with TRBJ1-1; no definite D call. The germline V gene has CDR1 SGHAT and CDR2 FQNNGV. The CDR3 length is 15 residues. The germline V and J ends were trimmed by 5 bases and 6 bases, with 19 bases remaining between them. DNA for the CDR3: TGTGCCAGCAGCCTGGGAGAGGTGGGCCGCGCTGAAGCTTTCTTT. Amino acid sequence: CASSLGEVGRAEAFF.

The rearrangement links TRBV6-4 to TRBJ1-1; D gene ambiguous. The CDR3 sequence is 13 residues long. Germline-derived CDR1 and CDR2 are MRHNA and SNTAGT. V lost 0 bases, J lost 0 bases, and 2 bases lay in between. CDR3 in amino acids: CASSDSLNTEAFF. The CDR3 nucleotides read TGTGCCAGCAGTGACTCCTTGAACACTGAAGCTTTCTTT.

The CDR3 loop is CASSLGRGLTSNQPQHF. CDR3 nucleotides: TGTGCCAGCAGCTTAGGGAGGGGGCTAACGAGCAATCAGCCCCAGCATTTT. The chain couples TRBV7-2 to TRBJ1-5, with 7 bases identical to TRBD1. This CDR3 has 17 amino acids. The germline V gene encodes CDR1 SGHTA and CDR2 FQGNSA. The V and J ends lost 1 base and 1 base, in that order; junction bases with no gene match: 7.

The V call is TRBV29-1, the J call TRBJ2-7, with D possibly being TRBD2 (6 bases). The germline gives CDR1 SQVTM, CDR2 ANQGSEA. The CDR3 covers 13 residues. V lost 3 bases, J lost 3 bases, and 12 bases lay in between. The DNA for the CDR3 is TGCAGCGTTGATCTCCCCGGGAGCTACGAGCAGTACTTC. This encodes CSVDLPGSYEQYF.

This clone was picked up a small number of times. The CDR3 is CAWSRGLAISTDTQYF. Here the CDR3 DNA reads TGTGCCTGGAGTAGGGGCCTAGCGATTAGCACAGATACGCAGTATTTT. V and J are TRBV30 and TRBJ2-3; TRBD2 is a possible D gene (6 bases). V lost 2 bases, J lost 0 bases, and 15 bases lay in between. This CDR3 is built from 16 residues. Germline lookup yields CDR1 GTSNPN and CDR2 SVGIG (reference sequence).

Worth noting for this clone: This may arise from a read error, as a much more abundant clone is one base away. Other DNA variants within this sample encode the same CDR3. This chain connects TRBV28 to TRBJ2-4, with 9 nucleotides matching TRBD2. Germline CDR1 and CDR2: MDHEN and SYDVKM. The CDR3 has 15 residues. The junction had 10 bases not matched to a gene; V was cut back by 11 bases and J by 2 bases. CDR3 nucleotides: TGTGCCCGCGGCTCGCGGGGGGGGCCCAAAAACATTCAGTACTTC. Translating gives CARGSRGGPKNIQYF.

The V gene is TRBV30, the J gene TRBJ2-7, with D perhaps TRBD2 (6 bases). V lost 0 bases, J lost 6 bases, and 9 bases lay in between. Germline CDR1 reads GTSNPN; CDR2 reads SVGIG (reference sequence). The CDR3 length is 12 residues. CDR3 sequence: CAWSVRGGEQYF. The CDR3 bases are TGTGCCTGGAGTGTACGGGGAGGCGAGCAGTACTTC.

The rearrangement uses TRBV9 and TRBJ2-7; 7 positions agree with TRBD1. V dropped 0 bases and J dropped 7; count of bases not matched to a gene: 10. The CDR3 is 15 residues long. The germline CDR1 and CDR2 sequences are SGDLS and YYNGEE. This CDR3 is CASSVGDSARGEQYF. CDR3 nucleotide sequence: TGTGCCAGCAGCGTAGGGGACAGCGCCCGCGGGGAGCAGTACTTC.

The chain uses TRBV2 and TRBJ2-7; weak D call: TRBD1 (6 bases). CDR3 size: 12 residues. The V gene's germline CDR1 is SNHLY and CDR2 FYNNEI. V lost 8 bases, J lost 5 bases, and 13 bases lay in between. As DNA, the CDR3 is TGTGCCAGCCAGGGGTCCGGCCACGAGCAGTACTTC. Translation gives CASQGSGHEQYF.

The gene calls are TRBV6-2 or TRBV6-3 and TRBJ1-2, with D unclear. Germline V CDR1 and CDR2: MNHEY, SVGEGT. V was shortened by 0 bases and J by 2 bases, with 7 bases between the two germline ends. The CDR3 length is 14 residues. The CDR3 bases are TGTGCCAGCAGTTACTCTTTTTCAAACTATGGCTACACCTTC. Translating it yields CASSYSFSNYGYTF.

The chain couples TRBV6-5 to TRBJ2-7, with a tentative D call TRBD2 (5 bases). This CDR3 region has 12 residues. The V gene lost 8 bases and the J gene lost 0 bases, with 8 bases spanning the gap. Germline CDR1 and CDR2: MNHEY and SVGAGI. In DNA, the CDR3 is TGTGCCAGCGGGGAGAGCTCCTACGAGCAGTACTTC. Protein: CASGESSYEQYF.

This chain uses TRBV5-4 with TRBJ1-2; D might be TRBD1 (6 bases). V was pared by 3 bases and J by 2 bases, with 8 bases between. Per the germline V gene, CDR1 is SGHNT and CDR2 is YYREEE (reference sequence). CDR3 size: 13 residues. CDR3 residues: CASSYGQNYGYTF. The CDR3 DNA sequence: TGTGCCAGCAGCTACGGACAGAACTATGGCTACACCTTC.

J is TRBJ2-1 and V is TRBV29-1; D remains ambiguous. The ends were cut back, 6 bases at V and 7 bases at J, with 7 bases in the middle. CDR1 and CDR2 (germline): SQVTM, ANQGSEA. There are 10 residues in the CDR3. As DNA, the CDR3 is TGCAGCGTGCAGGTTAATGAGCAGTTCTTC. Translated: CSVQVNEQFF.

CDR3 sequence: CASRSGYGYTF. CDR3 coding DNA: TGTGCCAGTAGGTCCGGCTATGGCTACACCTTC. The chain combines TRBV19 with TRBJ1-2; unclear D gene. Per the germline V gene, CDR1 is LNHDA and CDR2 is SQIVND (reference sequence). Trimming removed 6 bases at V and 4 bases at J, with 6 bases between. The CDR3 sequence is 11 residues long. The full variable domain, with the rest looked up from reference TRBV19 and TRBJ1-2, is DGGITQSPKYLFRKEGQNVTLSCEQNLNHDAMYWYRQDPGQGLRLIYYSQIVNDFQKGDIAEGYSVSREKKESFPLTVTSAQKNPTAFYLCASRSGYGYTFGSGTRLTVV.

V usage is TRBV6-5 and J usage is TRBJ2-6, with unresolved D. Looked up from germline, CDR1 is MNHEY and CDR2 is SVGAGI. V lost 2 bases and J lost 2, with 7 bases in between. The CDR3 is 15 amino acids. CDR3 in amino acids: CASSYVGAGANVLTF. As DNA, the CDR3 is TGTGCCAGCAGTTACGTGGGCGCTGGGGCCAACGTCCTGACTTTC.

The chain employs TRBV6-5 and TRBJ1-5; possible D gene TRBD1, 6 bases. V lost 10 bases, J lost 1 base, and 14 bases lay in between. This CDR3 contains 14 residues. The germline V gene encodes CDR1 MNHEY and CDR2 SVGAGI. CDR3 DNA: TGTGCCACCGACAGGAGACTAAGCAATCAGCCCCAGCATTTT. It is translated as CATDRRLSNQPQHF.

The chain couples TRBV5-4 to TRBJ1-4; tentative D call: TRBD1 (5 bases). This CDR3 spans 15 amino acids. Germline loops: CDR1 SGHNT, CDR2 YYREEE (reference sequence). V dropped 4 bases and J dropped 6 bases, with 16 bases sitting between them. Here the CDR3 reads CASSTQAGRYEKLFF. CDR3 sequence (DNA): TGTGCCAGCAGCACGCAGGCAGGGCGGTATGAAAAACTGTTTTTT.

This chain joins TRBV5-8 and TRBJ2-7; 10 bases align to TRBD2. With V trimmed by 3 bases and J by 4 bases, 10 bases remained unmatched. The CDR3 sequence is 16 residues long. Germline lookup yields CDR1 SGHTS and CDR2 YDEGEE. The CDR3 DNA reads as TGTGCCAGCAGCTCGGGGCTAGCGGGAGTAGAGTACGAGCAGTACTTC. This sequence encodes CASSSGLAGVEYEQYF.

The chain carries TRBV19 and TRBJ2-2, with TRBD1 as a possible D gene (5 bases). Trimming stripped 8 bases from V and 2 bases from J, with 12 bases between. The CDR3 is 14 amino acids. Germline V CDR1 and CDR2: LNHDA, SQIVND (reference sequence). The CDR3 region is CASRTGFNTGELFF. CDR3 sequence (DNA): TGTGCCAGTCGTACAGGCTTCAACACCGGGGAGCTGTTTTTT.

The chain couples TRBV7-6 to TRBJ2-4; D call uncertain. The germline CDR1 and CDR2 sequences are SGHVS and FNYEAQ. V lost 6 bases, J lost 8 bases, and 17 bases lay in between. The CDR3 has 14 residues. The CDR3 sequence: CASSLIPRGDIQYF. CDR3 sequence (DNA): TGTGCCAGCAGTCTCATCCCTCGTGGAGACATTCAGTACTTC.